The present TCR beta chain was sequenced within a study of post-analysis software for immune sequencing data. TCR beta cDNA libraries included unique molecular identifiers. TCRdb recomputed calls from the PCR reads with MiXCR, one row per CDR3 protein. The sample holds 750,000 to 950,000 distinct CDR3 sequences, approximately 57% seen once. The CDR3 consists of 13 residues. Germline values: CDR1 SQVTM, CDR2 ANQGSEA. Between the trimmed V and J ends, which lost 4 bases and 4 bases, there was a span of 13 bases. This clonotype has at least ten counts. Its antigen is unknown. Study results and limitations: Compared with controls, patients had more of five TRBV segments, including TRBV5-6, TRBV5-1 and TRBV20-1.

This clonotype was sampled from a girl aged 5 to 17 with multiple sclerosis. The material sequenced was blood. The rearrangement joins TRBV29-1 to TRBJ1-2, with TRBD1 as a possible D gene (6 bases). The CDR3 DNA is TGCAGCGTTGGGGGGGCGTTAGGCTATGGCTACACCTTC. Protein product: CSVGGALGYGYTF.